This entry lists 24 T cell receptor beta chains sequenced from one sample in a study of response to subunit inactivated influenza vaccine. A single record per CDR3 protein comes from TCRdb applying MiXCR to the RT-PCR reads. The data show a few hundred thousand distinct CDR3 sequences, 14% seen once. Source: PBMCs from blood, taken less than 13 days after vaccination. Receptor source: a man aged 50 to 60 who received an inactivated influenza vaccine.

The genes are TRBV7-2 and TRBJ2-2, with 14 bases lining up with TRBD2. CDR1 SGHTA and CDR2 FQGNSA come from the germline V gene. The CDR3 is 18 residues long. V was pared by 0 bases and J by 4 bases, with 4 bases of the junction left unmatched. Written as DNA, the CDR3 is TGTGCCAGCAGCTTAGCAGTAGGACTAGCGGGAGGCACCGGGGAGCTGTTTTTT. Translated, it gives CASSLAVGLAGGTGELFF.

The rearrangement links TRBV9 to TRBJ2-2; perhaps TRBD2 as D (6 bases). The CDR3 totals 17 residues. Germline loops: CDR1 SGDLS, CDR2 YYNGEE. The germline V and J ends were trimmed by 3 bases and 5 bases, with 20 bases remaining between them. This CDR3 is CASSDPQASAKTGELFF. The CDR3 DNA sequence: TGTGCCAGCAGCGACCCCCAGGCTAGCGCCAAAACCGGGGAGCTGTTTTTT.

There are many counts of this clonotype. The CDR3 DNA follows: TGCAGTGCGGATTGGGGACAGTACAATGAGCAGTTCTTC. It codes for CSADWGQYNEQFF. The chain employs TRBV20-1 and TRBJ2-1; TRBD1 agrees at 7 bases. The germline V gene has CDR1 DFQATT and CDR2 SNEGSKA (reference sequence). The CDR3 spans 13 residues. The J segment lost 4 bases and the V segment lost 6 bases, leaving 6 bases of the junction unmatched.

The chain uses TRBV12-3 or TRBV12-4 and TRBJ1-2, with D possibly matching TRBD1 (6 bases). V lost 6 bases, J lost 4 bases, and 24 bases lay in between. The CDR3 spans 17 residues. CDR3 residues: CASRANSYRETSYGYTF. The CDR3 DNA reads TGTGCCAGCAGGGCCAATTCATACAGGGAAACCTCCTATGGCTACACCTTC.

The table lists this clonotype with a few counts. CDR3: CASSVGTGRWNTGELFF. CDR3 nucleotide sequence: TGTGCCAGCAGCGTTGGGACAGGGAGGTGGAACACCGGGGAGCTGTTTTTT. V gene TRBV9 combines with J gene TRBJ2-2; the match to TRBD1 covers 9 bases. The V and J ends lost 2 bases and 1 base, in that order; junction bases with no gene match: 6. This CDR3 is built from 17 residues. Germline CDR1 is SGDLS and CDR2 is YYNGEE.

There are many counts of this clonotype. V gene TRBV5-1 combines with J gene TRBJ2-2; 7 bases fit TRBD1. Germline CDR1 is SGHRS and CDR2 is YFSETQ. Unmatched junction bases numbered 4, after V lost 6 bases and J lost 5 bases. There are 13 residues in the CDR3. CDR3 loop: CASNKQGTGELFF. The CDR3 coding sequence is TGCGCCAGCAACAAACAGGGGACCGGGGAGCTGTTTTTT.

This clonotype was observed a few times. The chain links TRBV7-2 to TRBJ2-1; D tentatively fits TRBD1 or TRBD2 (5 bases each). Germline CDR1 reads SGHTA; CDR2 reads FQGNSA. Trimming removed 5 bases from V and 3 bases from J, with 11 bases in between. This CDR3 comprises 14 residues. CDR3 in DNA: TGTGCCAGCAGCCCGAGGGGAGTCTACAATGAGCAGTTCTTC. Translated: CASSPRGVYNEQFF.

The rearrangement joins TRBV29-1 to TRBJ1-5; TRBD1 agrees at 7 bases. Germline CDR1 is SQVTM and CDR2 is ANQGSEA. Germline trimming cut 4 bases from V and 0 bases from J; bases unmatched to any gene: 6. There are 15 residues in the CDR3. The CDR3 sequence: CSVVTGTNSNQPQHF. As DNA, the CDR3 is TGCAGCGTTGTGACAGGGACTAATAGCAATCAGCCCCAGCATTTT.

The CDR3 sequence is CASSQVMIRSYNEQFF. The CDR3 DNA reads as TGTGCCAGCAGCCAAGTCATGATCCGCTCCTACAATGAGCAGTTCTTC. This chain joins TRBV3-1 and TRBJ2-1; the D is unclear. CDR3 size: 16 residues. V was pared by 1 base and J by 0 bases, with 10 bases between. Germline-derived CDR1 and CDR2 are LGHDT and YNNKEL (reference sequence).

This clonotype was found a few times. This chain joins TRBV20-1 and TRBJ1-5, with TRBD1 as a possible D gene (5 bases). V was cut by 3 bases and J by 3 bases, with 12 bases left in between. CDR1 is DFQATT, CDR2 SNEGSKA, per germline (reference sequence). The CDR3 contains 14 residues. CDR3 region: CSARVGDFNQPQHF. Written as DNA, the CDR3 is TGCAGTGCTAGGGTAGGGGACTTCAATCAGCCCCAGCATTTT.

At least ten counts were recorded for this clonotype. The chain combines TRBV7-9 with TRBJ1-2, with 8 positions matching TRBD1. Germline CDR1 reads SEHNR; CDR2 reads FQNEAQ (reference sequence). After removal of 5 bases from V and 11 bases from J, the junction contained 13 bases not matched to a gene. This CDR3 spans 14 amino acids. Written as DNA, the CDR3 is TGTGCCAGCAGCCGATTTATTGACAGGGGACCTTACACCTTC. It yields the protein CASSRFIDRGPYTF.

The rearrangement uses TRBV7-7 and TRBJ2-1; the D gene is possibly TRBD2 (6 bases). V lost 4 bases and J lost 8, with 15 bases in between. Per the germline V gene, CDR1 is SSHAT and CDR2 is FNYEAQ (reference sequence). The CDR3 has 14 amino acids. CDR3 sequence: CASSSGPAGYEQFF. CDR3 bases: TGTGCCAGCAGCTCGGGACCAGCGGGCTATGAGCAGTTCTTC.

This clonotype was counted between two and nine times. The J gene is TRBJ1-2, the V gene TRBV12-3 or TRBV12-4; D may be TRBD1 (6 bases). The V end was cut by 3 bases, the J end by 5 bases, with 13 bases between. The CDR3 contains 14 residues. The CDR3 nucleotides read TGTGCCAGCAGTTTCAACCGGGACAATTATGGCTACACCTTC. This sequence encodes CASSFNRDNYGYTF.

This clonotype has a handful of counts. This chain connects TRBV20-1 to TRBJ2-1, with 7 bases matching TRBD2. Germline CDR1 and CDR2: DFQATT and SNEGSKA (reference sequence). V was clipped by 2 bases and J by 9 bases; unmatched bases: 13. There are 15 residues in the CDR3. The CDR3 bases are TGCAGTGCTAGATCGCGGGAGAGAGGATTGGGTGAGCAGTTCTTC. Protein: CSARSRERGLGEQFF.

The table lists this clonotype with many counts. An end of the junction does not agree with germline; a read error may underlie this. The genes are TRBV7-7 and TRBJ1-1; D is undetermined. Germline V gives CDR1 SSHAT, CDR2 FNYEAQ (reference sequence). The CDR3 spans 13 residues. CDR3 nucleotides: TGTGCTAGCAGCCGCGCCCCGAACACTGAAGCTTTCTTT. Translated, it gives CASSRAPNTEAFF.

V and J are TRBV7-9 and TRBJ2-2; 9 nucleotides align to TRBD1. Germline CDR1 is SEHNR and CDR2 is FQNEAQ (reference sequence). This CDR3 region has 15 residues. Trimming at V came to 7 bases and at J to 5 bases, leaving 8 bases not matched to a gene. The CDR3: CASNLGTGRTGELFF. The CDR3 region has the DNA TGTGCCAGCAACCTCGGGACAGGGAGGACCGGGGAGCTGTTTTTT.

This clonotype appeared a few times. This chain connects TRBV20-1 to TRBJ1-4; no clear D. Germline lookup yields CDR1 DFQATT and CDR2 SNEGSKA (reference sequence). The CDR3 spans 10 residues. The V gene lost 6 bases and the J gene lost 5 bases, with 4 bases spanning the gap. The CDR3 DNA follows: TGCAGTGCCGAAAATGAAAAACTGTTTTTT. This encodes CSAENEKLFF.

The chain has TRBV7-2 and TRBJ1-5, with TRBD1 identical over 8 bases. CDR3 length equals 14 residues. Germline CDR1 and CDR2: SGHTA and FQGNSA. Unmatched junction bases numbered 1, after V lost 0 bases and J lost 6 bases. CDR3 in DNA: TGTGCCAGCAGCTTAGCAACAGGGGGTCAGCCCCAGCATTTT. This gives the protein CASSLATGGQPQHF.

This clonotype has a single count. The rearrangement links TRBV28 to TRBJ1-5, with TRBD1 matching 8 bases. Trimming took 6 bases from V and 6 from J; bases not matched to a gene: 10. The CDR3 extends over 15 amino acids. Looked up from germline, CDR1 is MDHEN and CDR2 is SYDVKM. This chain's CDR3 is CASRAQGVMSQPQHF. The CDR3 bases are TGTGCCAGCAGAGCACAGGGGGTGATGAGTCAGCCCCAGCATTTT.

This clonotype turned up a few times. The chain is built from TRBV7-9 and TRBJ1-3; D is unclear. CDR1 and CDR2 (germline): SEHNR, FQNEAQ (reference sequence). This CDR3 region has 16 residues. V lost 7 bases to trimming and J lost 4 bases, with 20 bases between them. CDR3 region: CASNLVLRAGGNTIYF. DNA of the CDR3: TGTGCCAGCAACCTAGTCTTGAGGGCAGGAGGAAACACCATATATTTT.

This chain connects TRBV30 to TRBJ2-1; 9 nucleotides agree with TRBD1. CDR3 length: 15 amino acids. Germline CDR1 reads GTSNPN; CDR2 reads SVGIG (reference sequence). The J segment lost 8 bases and the V segment lost 0 bases, leaving 8 bases of the junction unmatched. The CDR3 nucleotides read TGTGCCTGGAGTGTCGGACAGGGGACCCGGGATGAGCAGTTCTTC. Translating it yields CAWSVGQGTRDEQFF.

This sequence joins TRBV12-3 or TRBV12-4 and TRBJ2-3, with 10 bases lining up with TRBD2. The CDR3 has 16 amino acids. V lost 6 bases, J lost 2 bases, and 8 bases stayed unmatched. The chain's CDR3 is CASSSSGGPLTDTQYF. DNA of the CDR3: TGTGCCAGCAGCAGTAGCGGGGGGCCCCTCACAGATACGCAGTATTTT.

This clonotype occurred a few times. CDR3 in amino acids: CASSDRGNDIQYF. In DNA, the CDR3 is TGTGCCAGCAGCGACAGGGGTAATGACATTCAGTACTTC. The chain carries TRBV12-3 or TRBV12-4 and TRBJ2-4, with 8 bases fitting TRBD1. The length of the CDR3 is 13 residues. Trimming removed 6 bases from V and 8 bases from J; junction bases left unmatched: 6.

The V call is TRBV7-2, the J call TRBJ2-7, with D perhaps matching TRBD1 (5 bases). The length of the CDR3 is 16 residues. Germline-derived CDR1 and CDR2 are SGHTA and FQGNSA. V lost 5 bases and J 1 base, leaving 18 bases between the germline ends. Here the CDR3 DNA reads TGTGCCAGCAGCCTCTCTGTAGGGCAGGGTTCCTACGAGCAGTACTTC. The encoded protein is CASSLSVGQGSYEQYF.